These 28 T cell receptor beta chains were all obtained from the same sample, sequenced in a study of regulatory T cells in long-lasting Graves disease. Stated time point: persistent/refractory GD, antithyroid drugs over 5 years with positive TRAb. The authors made the TCR library using RNA they extracted from PBMCs. Arm-PCR of CDR3 regions and iRepertoire HTBI primers were the basis on which TCR beta libraries were built. TCRdb reanalysed the multiplex PCR reads using MiXCR and keeps one entry per CDR3 protein. The sample holds hundreds of thousands of distinct CDR3 sequences, more than 20% seen once. Material: peripheral blood mononuclear cells (PBMCs), obtained when the disease was refractory, from a patient treated with antithyroid drugs. These receptors originate from a female donor with Graves disease.

This clonotype was detected only a few times. The V and J genes are TRBV27 and TRBJ1-2; possibly TRBD1 for D (5 bases). The CDR3 consists of 15 residues. The germline V gene has CDR1 MNHEY and CDR2 SMNVEV (reference sequence). The V end lost 0 bases, the J end lost 2 bases, and 10 bases lay between the germline ends. The CDR3 sequence is CASSLSTGANYGYTF. The CDR3 bases are TGTGCCAGCAGTTTATCAACTGGGGCAAACTATGGCTACACCTTC.

This clonotype was seen a few times. The CDR3 region is CASSPVVVGNTGELFF. In DNA, the CDR3 is TGTGCCAGCAGCCCCGTAGTAGTCGGAAACACCGGGGAGCTGTTTTTT. This rearrangement joins TRBV12-3 or TRBV12-4 to TRBJ2-2, with D uncertain. V lost 6 bases to trimming and J lost 2 bases, with 16 bases between them. CDR3 length equals 16 residues.

This sequence joins TRBV20-1 and TRBJ2-7; D might be TRBD2 (5 bases). Germline-derived CDR1 and CDR2 are DFQATT and SNEGSKA (reference sequence). This CDR3 spans 14 amino acids. The CDR3 region is CSAKSSSIAYEQYF. CDR3 coding DNA: TGCAGCGCCAAATCTAGCTCCATAGCCTACGAGCAGTACTTC.

This clonotype was counted between two and nine times. A far larger clone is one nucleotide away, so this likely arose from a read error. The chain carries TRBV6-2 or TRBV6-3 and TRBJ1-2; unclear D gene. There are 13 residues in the CDR3. V dropped 6 bases and J dropped 4 bases, with 12 bases sitting between them. Germline V gene lookup returns CDR1 MNHEY and CDR2 SVGEGT. The CDR3: CASSFAGSYGYTF. CDR3 sequence (DNA): TGTGCCAGCAGCTTCGCAGGAAGCTATGGCTACACCTTC.

This clonotype was observed once. This chain connects TRBV11-1 to TRBJ2-3, with 7 positions matching TRBD1. The CDR3 contains 15 residues. Germline V gene sequence: CDR1 SGHAT, CDR2 FQDESV (reference sequence). The V gene end was trimmed by 5 bases and the J gene end by 2 bases; junction bases not matched to a gene: 7. CDR3 nucleotide sequence: TGTGCCAGCAGCCGTGACAGGGCGAACACAGATACGCAGTATTTT. It is translated as CASSRDRANTDTQYF.

There are a few counts of this clonotype. The conserved final phenylalanine or tryptophan is absent from the CDR3, which likely points to a read error. It is unclear where the CDR3 begins or ends on the DNA, so no DNA is shown, and the CDR3 is as TCRdb lists it. This chain joins TRBV28 and TRBJ2-3; the table's TRBD2 call for D was not verified on the DNA. Termini included, the CDR3 measures 15 amino acids. Germline CDR1 MDHEN, CDR2 SYDVKM. The CDR3 sequence: CASSLGRFLRTNPSL.

The CDR3 protein is CASSYPDGEQFF. The CDR3 bases are TGTGCCAGCAGCTACCCGGATGGCGAGCAGTTCTTC. The chain is built from TRBV5-5 and TRBJ2-1, with D uncertain. The length of the CDR3 is 12 residues. Germline V gene lookup returns CDR1 SGHKS and CDR2 YYEKEE (reference sequence). The germline V and J ends were trimmed by 3 bases and 10 bases, with 11 bases remaining between them.

Many counts were recorded for this clonotype. The rearrangement joins TRBV29-1 to TRBJ2-5; 9 nucleotides match TRBD1. Unmatched junction bases numbered 10, after V lost 8 bases and J lost 9 bases. The CDR3 has 12 residues. CDR1 SQVTM and CDR2 ANQGSEA come from the germline V gene. The CDR3 sequence: CSTMGQGWAQYF. The CDR3 nucleotides are TGCAGCACCATGGGACAGGGATGGGCCCAGTACTTC.

At least ten counts were recorded for this clonotype. This rearrangement joins TRBV30 to TRBJ1-5; unclear D gene. The CDR3 is made up of 13 amino acids. Trimming shortened V by 0 bases and J by 7 bases, and 10 bases separated the two germline ends. CDR1 and CDR2 from the germline V gene are GTSNPN and SVGIG (reference sequence). Written as DNA, the CDR3 is TGTGCCTGGAGTGTAAATATGGGCCAGCCCCAGCATTTT. It encodes CAWSVNMGQPQHF.

This rearrangement joins TRBV9 to TRBJ1-2; D is ambiguous. V was shortened by 4 bases and J by 9 bases, with 22 bases between the two germline ends. There are 15 residues in the CDR3. Germline CDR1 is SGDLS and CDR2 is YYNGEE. The CDR3 is CASSPSPSGVASYTF. The CDR3 bases are TGTGCCAGCAGCCCGAGCCCATCCGGGGTGGCAAGCTACACCTTC.

This clonotype turned up a few times. V gene TRBV12-3 or TRBV12-4 combines with J gene TRBJ2-7; D unclear. Trimming pared 3 bases from V and 3 bases from J, leaving 15 bases between. CDR3 length equals 15 residues. This CDR3 reads CASSLDSFGRYEQYF. CDR3 DNA: TGTGCCAGCAGTTTGGATTCCTTCGGCCGCTACGAGCAGTACTTC.

This clonotype was seen only a few times. This chain links TRBV3-1 with TRBJ2-7, with TRBD2 matching over 12 bases. The CDR3 contains 18 residues. V lost 0 bases to trimming and J lost 5 bases; unmatched junction nucleotides: 11. The germline V gene has CDR1 LGHDT and CDR2 YNNKEL (reference sequence). This chain's CDR3 is CASSQESTSGRSTHEQYF. Here the CDR3 DNA reads TGTGCCAGCAGCCAAGAGTCGACTAGCGGGAGATCAACCCACGAGCAGTACTTC.

The table lists this clonotype with a count of one. This chain joins TRBV5-5 and TRBJ1-5, with D uncertain. The CDR3 spans 17 residues. Germline assignment: CDR1 SGHKS and CDR2 YYEKEE (reference sequence). V lost 2 bases to trimming and J lost 5 bases, with 20 bases between them. CDR3 nucleotide sequence: TGTGCCAGCAGCTTACACAGTATTCGTCTGTTCGATCAGCCCCAGCATTTT. It codes for CASSLHSIRLFDQPQHF. Complete variable domain (other parts from reference TRBV5-5 and TRBJ1-5): DAGVTQSPTHLIKTRGQQVTLRCSPISGHKSVSWYQQVLGQGPQFIFQYYEKEERGRGNFPDRFSARQFPNYSSELNVNALLLGDSALYLCASSLHSIRLFDQPQHFGDGTRLSIL.

This rearrangement joins TRBV27 to TRBJ2-5, with 8 bases lining up with TRBD2. The length of the CDR3 is 16 residues. V lost 1 base, J lost 4 bases, and 8 bases stayed unmatched. Germline V gene data show CDR1 as MNHEY and CDR2 as SMNVEV (reference sequence). CDR3 region: CASSLFPSGLGETQYF. The DNA for the CDR3 is TGTGCCAGCAGTTTATTCCCTAGCGGGTTAGGAGAGACCCAGTACTTC.

This clonotype was counted at least ten times. This chain links TRBV19 with TRBJ2-5; the D gene is possibly TRBD1 (6 bases). The ends were cut back, 6 bases at V and 5 bases at J, with 19 bases in the middle. Germline V gene data show CDR1 as LNHDA and CDR2 as SQIVND (reference sequence). The CDR3 extends over 15 amino acids. The CDR3 is CASRGQGRARETQYF. The CDR3, as DNA: TGTGCCAGTAGGGGCCAGGGGAGAGCGAGGGAGACCCAGTACTTC.

This clonotype was picked up a small number of times. CDR3 nucleotides: TGTGCCAGCAGCTCCCGGACTAGCGGGAGTGCGCAGACCCAGTACTTC. Residues: CASSSRTSGSAQTQYF. The chain recombines TRBV11-2 with TRBJ2-5; 13 nucleotides line up with TRBD2. The length of the CDR3 is 16 residues. Germline CDR1 and CDR2: SGHAT and FQNNGV. V was pared by 4 bases and J by 6 bases, with 8 bases of the junction left unmatched.

This clonotype occurred many times. V gene TRBV28 combines with J gene TRBJ2-7; unclear D gene. The CDR3 sequence is 15 residues long. V was pared by 4 bases and J by 3 bases, with 16 bases between. In germline, CDR1 is MDHEN, CDR2 SYDVKM. The CDR3, as DNA: TGTGCCAGCAGTTCTCCAAACATAAACAGCTACGAGCAGTACTTC. This translates into CASSSPNINSYEQYF.

This clonotype has just a few counts. This chain joins TRBV13 and TRBJ2-7; the D is unclear. V was clipped by 3 bases and J by 6 bases, with 9 bases between them. Germline loops: CDR1 PRHDT, CDR2 FYEKMQ (reference sequence). This CDR3 contains 12 residues. The CDR3 region has the DNA TGTGCCAGCAGCTTGGGTTATCGCGAGCAGTACTTC. This sequence encodes CASSLGYREQYF.

This clonotype occurred a few times. The chain couples TRBV13 to TRBJ2-4, with 7 bases matching TRBD1. With V trimmed by 6 bases and J by 4 bases, 3 bases remained unmatched. CDR3 length: 13 residues. CDR1 is PRHDT, CDR2 FYEKMQ, per germline (reference sequence). DNA of the CDR3: TGTGCCAGCAGTTCGACAGGGAAAAACATTCAGTACTTC. The encoded protein is CASSSTGKNIQYF.

This clonotype was seen repeatedly, ten times or more. The V call is TRBV7-8, the J call TRBJ2-7; 8 bases match TRBD2. Germline V lookup: CDR1 SGHVS, CDR2 FQNEAQ. V lost 2 bases and J lost 5; bases outside the gene matches: 11. The CDR3 is 16 residues long. This CDR3 reads CASSLMASGSLDEQYF. The CDR3 nucleotides are TGTGCCAGCAGCTTAATGGCAAGCGGGAGTCTAGACGAGCAGTACTTC.

This clonotype has only a few counts. This sequence may be a read error, since a much larger clone differs from it by one base. The chain uses TRBV27 and TRBJ1-1; no clear D. The CDR3 extends over 13 amino acids. Germline V gene lookup returns CDR1 MNHEY and CDR2 SMNVEV (reference sequence). Trimming took off 4 bases at V and 8 bases at J, with 14 bases between the two ends. The CDR3 loop is CASSSSGDLEAFF. The CDR3 DNA is TGTGCCAGCAGTTCATCCGGGGATCTCGAAGCTTTCTTT.

This clonotype was detected ten times or more. J is TRBJ2-4 and V is TRBV20-1, with D maybe TRBD1 (5 bases). The germline V gene encodes CDR1 DFQATT and CDR2 SNEGSKA (reference sequence). Trimming took off 3 bases at V and 0 bases at J, with 9 bases between the two ends. The CDR3 spans 14 residues. CDR3 bases: TGCAGTGCTAGTTTCCAGGGAGCCAAAAACATTCAGTACTTC. Translation: CSASFQGAKNIQYF.

V usage is TRBV6-1 and J usage is TRBJ1-2, with D perhaps matching TRBD1 (5 bases). The V gene's germline CDR1 is MNHNS and CDR2 SASEGT. The CDR3 has 16 amino acids. V was shortened by 5 bases and J by 6 bases, with 22 bases between the two germline ends. The CDR3 coding sequence is TGTGCCAGCAGTCGGGGACTGCAGTACCCCATCCATGGCTACACCTTC. Translating it yields CASSRGLQYPIHGYTF.

The chain couples TRBV19 to TRBJ1-2, with 7 positions matching TRBD1. The CDR3 spans 13 residues. The junction had 14 bases not matched to a gene; V was cut back by 5 bases and J by 14 bases. Germline V lookup: CDR1 LNHDA, CDR2 SQIVND (reference sequence). The CDR3, as DNA: TGTGCCAGTAGTCCACGCGACAGGGCGATCCAGACCTTC. It translates to CASSPRDRAIQTF.

The chain is built from TRBV5-1 and TRBJ2-7; TRBD1 matches at 9 bases. The germline gives CDR1 SGHRS, CDR2 YFSETQ. Trimming cost V 3 bases and J 0 bases; bases outside gene matches: 4. The length of the CDR3 is 15 residues. DNA for the CDR3: TGCGCCAGCAGCTACGGGACAGGGACCTCCTACGAGCAGTACTTC. This codes for CASSYGTGTSYEQYF.

This clonotype was observed at least ten times. This chain links TRBV12-3 or TRBV12-4 with TRBJ2-7; 8 bases fit TRBD2. V gave up 0 bases and J gave up 6 bases; unmatched junction bases: 7. The CDR3 is 15 amino acids. The CDR3 spells CASSLALSGSSEQYF. The DNA of the CDR3 is TGTGCCAGCAGTTTAGCGCTGAGCGGGAGCTCCGAGCAGTACTTC.

The rearrangement joins TRBV5-1 to TRBJ2-7, with TRBD2 as a possible D gene (5 bases). Germline CDR1 reads SGHRS; CDR2 reads YFSETQ. This CDR3 comprises 16 residues. The V gene lost 0 bases and the J gene lost 0 bases, with 13 bases spanning the gap. The CDR3 DNA reads TGCGCCAGCAGCTTGGCCCCTCCTGGGAGCTCCTACGAGCAGTACTTC. Translated: CASSLAPPGSSYEQYF.

This clonotype has only a few counts. The chain employs TRBV6-1 and TRBJ1-5; D is perhaps TRBD1 (5 bases). V was shortened by 6 bases and J by 0 bases, with 15 bases between the two germline ends. The germline CDR1 and CDR2 sequences are MNHNS and SASEGT. This CDR3 contains 16 residues. CDR3 nucleotides: TGTGCCAGCAGCGCCATGGGACGGAATAGCAATCAGCCCCAGCATTTT. This codes for CASSAMGRNSNQPQHF.